The T cell receptor beta chain described here comes from a study of Graves' ophthalmopathy and Graves' hyperthyroidism. Study conclusions and caveats: Most expanded clonotypes from thyroid (those above 0.001 frequency) were also found in blood.

Amplification from RNA transcripts yielded the TCR beta CDR3 regions. A first-round RT-PCR used HTBI primers, followed by a second-round multiplex PCR. TCRdb used MiXCR to reprocess the multiplex PCR reads, holding one entry per CDR3 protein. Of 740,000 or so distinct CDR3 sequences in the sample, 35% to 50% were seen once. The CDR3 has 13 amino acids. CDR1 is SGHTS, CDR2 YDEGEE, per germline. V was pared by 4 bases and J by 2 bases, with 4 bases between. This clonotype was recorded many times. The target antigen is unknown. The diagnostic workup employed clinical symptoms, serum thyroxine, TRAb, thyroid ultrasound and orbital computed tomography.

The TCR comes from an adult man with Graves' ophthalmopathy. The sequenced material came from peripheral blood. The rearrangement uses TRBV5-8 and TRBJ2-6; D is unresolved. CDR3 DNA sequence: TGTGCCAGCAGCGGGGCTGGGGCCAACGTCCTGACTTTC. Translation gives CASSGAGANVLTF.